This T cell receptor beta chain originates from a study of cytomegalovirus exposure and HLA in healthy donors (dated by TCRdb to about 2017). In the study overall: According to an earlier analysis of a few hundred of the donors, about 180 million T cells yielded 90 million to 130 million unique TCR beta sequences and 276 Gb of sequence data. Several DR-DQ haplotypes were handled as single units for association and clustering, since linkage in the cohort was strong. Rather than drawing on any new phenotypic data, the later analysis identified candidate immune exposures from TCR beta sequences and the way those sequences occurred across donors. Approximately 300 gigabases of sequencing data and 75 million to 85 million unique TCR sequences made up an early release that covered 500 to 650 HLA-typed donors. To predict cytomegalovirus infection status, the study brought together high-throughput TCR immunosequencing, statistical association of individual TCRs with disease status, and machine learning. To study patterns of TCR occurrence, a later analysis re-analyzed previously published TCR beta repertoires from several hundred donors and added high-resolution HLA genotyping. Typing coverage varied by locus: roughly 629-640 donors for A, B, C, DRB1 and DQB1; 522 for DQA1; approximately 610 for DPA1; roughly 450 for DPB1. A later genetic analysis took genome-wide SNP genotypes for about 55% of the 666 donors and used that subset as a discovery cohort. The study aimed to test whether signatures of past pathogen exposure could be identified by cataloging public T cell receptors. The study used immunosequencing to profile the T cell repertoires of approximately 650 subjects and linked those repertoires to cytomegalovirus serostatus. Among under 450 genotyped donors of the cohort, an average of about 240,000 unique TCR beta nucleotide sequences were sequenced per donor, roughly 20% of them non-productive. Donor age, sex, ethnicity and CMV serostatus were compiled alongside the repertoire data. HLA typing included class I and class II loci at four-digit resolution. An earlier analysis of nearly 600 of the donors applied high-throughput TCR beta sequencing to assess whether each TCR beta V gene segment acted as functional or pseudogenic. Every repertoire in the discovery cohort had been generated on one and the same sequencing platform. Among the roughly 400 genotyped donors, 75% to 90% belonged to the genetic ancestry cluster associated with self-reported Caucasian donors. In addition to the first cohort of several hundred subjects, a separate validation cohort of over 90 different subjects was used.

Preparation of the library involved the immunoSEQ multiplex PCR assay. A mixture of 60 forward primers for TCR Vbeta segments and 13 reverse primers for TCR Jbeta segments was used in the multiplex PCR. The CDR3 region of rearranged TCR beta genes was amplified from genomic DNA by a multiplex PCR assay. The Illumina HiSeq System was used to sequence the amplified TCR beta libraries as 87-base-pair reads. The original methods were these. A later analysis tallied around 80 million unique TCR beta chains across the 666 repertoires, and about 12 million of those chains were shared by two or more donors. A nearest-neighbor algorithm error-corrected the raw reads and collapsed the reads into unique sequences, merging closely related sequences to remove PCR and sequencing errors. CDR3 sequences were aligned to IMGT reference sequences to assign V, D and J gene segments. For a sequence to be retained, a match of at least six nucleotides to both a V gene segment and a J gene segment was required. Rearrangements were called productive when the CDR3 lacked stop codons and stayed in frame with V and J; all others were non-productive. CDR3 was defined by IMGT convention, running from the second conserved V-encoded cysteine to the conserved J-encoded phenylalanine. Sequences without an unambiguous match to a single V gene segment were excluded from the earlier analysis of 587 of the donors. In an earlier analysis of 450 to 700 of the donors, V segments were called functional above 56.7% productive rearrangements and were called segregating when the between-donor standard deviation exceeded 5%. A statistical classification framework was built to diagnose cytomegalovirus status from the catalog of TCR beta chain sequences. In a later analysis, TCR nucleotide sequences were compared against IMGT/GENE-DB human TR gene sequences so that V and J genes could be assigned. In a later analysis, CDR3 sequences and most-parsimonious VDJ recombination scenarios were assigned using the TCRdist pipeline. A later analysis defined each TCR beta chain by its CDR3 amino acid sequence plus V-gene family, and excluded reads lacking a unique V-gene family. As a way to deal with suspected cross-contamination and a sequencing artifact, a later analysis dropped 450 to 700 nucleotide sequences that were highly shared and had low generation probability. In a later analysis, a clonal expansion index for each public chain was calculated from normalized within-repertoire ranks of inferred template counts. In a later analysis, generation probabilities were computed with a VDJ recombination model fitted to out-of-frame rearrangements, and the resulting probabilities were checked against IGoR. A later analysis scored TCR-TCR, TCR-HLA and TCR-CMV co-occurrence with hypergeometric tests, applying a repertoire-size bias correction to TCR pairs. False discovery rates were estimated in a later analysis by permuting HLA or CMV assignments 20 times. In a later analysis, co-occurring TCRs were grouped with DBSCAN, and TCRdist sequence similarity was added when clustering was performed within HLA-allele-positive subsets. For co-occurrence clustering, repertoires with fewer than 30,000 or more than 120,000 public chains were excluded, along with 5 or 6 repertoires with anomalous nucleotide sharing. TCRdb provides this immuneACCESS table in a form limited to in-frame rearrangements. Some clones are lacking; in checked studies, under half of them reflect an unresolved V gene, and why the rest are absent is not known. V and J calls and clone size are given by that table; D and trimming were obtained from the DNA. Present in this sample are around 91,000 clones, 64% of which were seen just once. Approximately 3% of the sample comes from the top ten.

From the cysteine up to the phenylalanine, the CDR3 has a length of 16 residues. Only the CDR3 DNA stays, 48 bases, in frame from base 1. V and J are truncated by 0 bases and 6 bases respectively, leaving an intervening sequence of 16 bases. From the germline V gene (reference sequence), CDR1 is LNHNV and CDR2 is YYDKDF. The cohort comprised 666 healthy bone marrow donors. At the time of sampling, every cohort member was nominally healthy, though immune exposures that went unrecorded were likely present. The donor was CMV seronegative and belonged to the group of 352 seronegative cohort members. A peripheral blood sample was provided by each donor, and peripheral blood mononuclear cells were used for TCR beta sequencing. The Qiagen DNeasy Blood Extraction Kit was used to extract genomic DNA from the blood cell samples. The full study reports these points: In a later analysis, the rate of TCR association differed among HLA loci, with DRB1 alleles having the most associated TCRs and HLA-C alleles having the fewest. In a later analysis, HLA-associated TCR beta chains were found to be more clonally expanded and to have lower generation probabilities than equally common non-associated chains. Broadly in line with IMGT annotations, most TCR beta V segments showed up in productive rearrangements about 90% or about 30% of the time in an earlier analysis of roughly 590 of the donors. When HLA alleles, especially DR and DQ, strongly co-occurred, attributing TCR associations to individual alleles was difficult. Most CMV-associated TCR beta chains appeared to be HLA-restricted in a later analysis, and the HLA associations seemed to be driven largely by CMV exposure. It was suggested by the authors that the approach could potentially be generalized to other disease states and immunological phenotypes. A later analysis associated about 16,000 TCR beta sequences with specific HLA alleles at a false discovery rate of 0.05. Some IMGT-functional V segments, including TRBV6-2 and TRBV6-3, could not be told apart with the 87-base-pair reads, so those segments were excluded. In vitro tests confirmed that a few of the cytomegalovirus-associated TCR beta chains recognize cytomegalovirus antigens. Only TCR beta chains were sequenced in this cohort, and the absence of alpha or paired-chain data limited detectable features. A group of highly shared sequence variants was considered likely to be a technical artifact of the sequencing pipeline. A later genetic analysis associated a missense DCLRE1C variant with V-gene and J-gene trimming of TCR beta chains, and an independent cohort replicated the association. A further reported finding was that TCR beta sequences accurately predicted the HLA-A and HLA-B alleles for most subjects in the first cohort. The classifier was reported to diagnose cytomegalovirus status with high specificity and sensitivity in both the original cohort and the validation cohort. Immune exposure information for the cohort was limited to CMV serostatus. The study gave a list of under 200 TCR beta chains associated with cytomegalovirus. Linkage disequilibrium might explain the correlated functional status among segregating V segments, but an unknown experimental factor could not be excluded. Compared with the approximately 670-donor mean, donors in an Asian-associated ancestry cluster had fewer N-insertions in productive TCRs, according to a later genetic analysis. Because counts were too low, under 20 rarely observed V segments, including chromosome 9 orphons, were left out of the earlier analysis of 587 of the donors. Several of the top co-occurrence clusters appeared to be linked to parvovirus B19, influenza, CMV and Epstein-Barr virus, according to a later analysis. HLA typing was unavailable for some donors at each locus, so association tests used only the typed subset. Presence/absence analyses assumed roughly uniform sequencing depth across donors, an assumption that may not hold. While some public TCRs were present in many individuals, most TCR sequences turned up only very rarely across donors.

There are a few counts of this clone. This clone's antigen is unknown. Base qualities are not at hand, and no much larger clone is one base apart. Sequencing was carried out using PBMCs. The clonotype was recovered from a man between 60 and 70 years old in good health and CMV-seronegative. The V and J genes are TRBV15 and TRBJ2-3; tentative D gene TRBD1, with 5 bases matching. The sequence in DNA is TGTGCCACCAGCAGAGATTTTACAGGTCTTGGGGATACGCAGTATTTT. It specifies CATSRDFTGLGDTQYF.